The 23 T cell receptor beta chains below all came from one sample that was sequenced in a study of control samples from healthy donors and cancer patients. The assay was immunoSEQ multiplex PCR, and TCRdb's table has in-frame clones only and misses some. Seen here are 150,000 or so clones, about 94% observed once, and the top ten hold roughly 0.7%. Material for sequencing was blood. Receptors were obtained from a woman aged 25 to 39 in good health.

This sequence joins TRBV10-3 and TRBJ1-2; D is perhaps TRBD1 (5 bases). Trimming removed 0 bases at V and 8 bases at J, with 13 bases between. Germline V gives CDR1 ENHRY, CDR2 SYGVKD. This CDR3 contains 14 residues. The CDR3 loop is CAISESEGIFGYTF. Written as DNA, the CDR3 is TGTGCCATCAGTGAGTCAGAGGGGATCTTCGGCTACACCTTC.

This clone appeared once. The rearrangement uses TRBV19 and TRBJ1-3; a weak D match, TRBD1 (6 bases). CDR3 size: 15 residues. Germline V gene lookup returns CDR1 LNHDA and CDR2 SQIVND (reference sequence). Trimming left V 4 bases short and J 3 bases short, with 13 bases between. The CDR3 region is CASSTGAAYGNTIYF. Here the CDR3 DNA reads TGTGCCAGTAGTACGGGGGCTGCTTATGGAAACACCATATATTTT.

The chain links TRBV18 to TRBJ2-7; 9 bases are a match to TRBD1. V shed 0 bases, J shed 4 bases, and the junction held 7 bases outside the gene matches. Germline-derived CDR1 and CDR2 are KGHSH and LQKENI. The CDR3 consists of 16 residues. CDR3 in amino acids: CASSPPSQDRGYEQYF. In nucleotides, the CDR3 is TGTGCCAGCTCACCACCGTCCCAGGACAGGGGTTACGAGCAGTACTTC.

J is TRBJ2-1 and V is TRBV7-3; D is undetermined. Germline V CDR1 and CDR2: SGHTA, FQGTGA. Trimming removed 5 bases at V and 5 bases at J, with 10 bases between. This CDR3 contains 13 residues. The CDR3 spells CASSLSRDNEQFF. In nucleotides, the CDR3 is TGTGCCAGCAGCCTAAGCCGGGACAATGAGCAGTTCTTC.

V is TRBV5-5 and J is TRBJ2-7; 12 bases fit TRBD1. This CDR3 region has 15 residues. Germline V gene data show CDR1 as SGHKS and CDR2 as YYEKEE (reference sequence). V shed 0 bases and J 4 bases; nucleotides not matched to a gene: 2. The CDR3 sequence: CASSLGGQGAYEQYF. The CDR3, as DNA: TGTGCCAGCAGCTTGGGGGGACAGGGGGCTTACGAGCAGTACTTC.

The rearrangement links TRBV27 to TRBJ1-6; D is perhaps TRBD1 (5 bases). The V gene's germline CDR1 is MNHEY and CDR2 SMNVEV (reference sequence). V was clipped by 2 bases and J by 0 bases, with 8 bases between them. The CDR3 sequence is 16 residues long. This CDR3 reads CASSLEGSSYNSPLHF. Written as DNA, the CDR3 is TGTGCCAGCAGTTTAGAGGGGAGCTCCTATAATTCACCCCTCCACTTT.

The chain uses TRBV5-4 and TRBJ1-5, with D hard to call. This CDR3 comprises 13 residues. The germline V and J ends were trimmed by 3 bases and 5 bases, with 9 bases remaining between them. Germline V lookup: CDR1 SGHNT, CDR2 YYREEE (reference sequence). This chain's CDR3 is CASSSDWDQPQHF. The CDR3, as DNA: TGTGCCAGCAGCTCTGACTGGGATCAGCCCCAGCATTTT.

This clone was observed a single time. The chain joins TRBV6-5 to TRBJ2-7, with D possibly called TRBD1 or TRBD2 (6 bases each). The germline gives CDR1 MNHEY, CDR2 SVGAGI. V shed 2 bases and J shed 7 bases, with 9 bases lying between them. There are 12 residues in the CDR3. The chain's CDR3 is CASSYGGGEQYF. CDR3 DNA: TGTGCCAGCAGTTACGGAGGGGGTGAGCAGTACTTC.

This sequence joins TRBV30 and TRBJ2-3; unclear D gene. V lost 2 bases and J 2 bases, leaving 8 bases between the germline ends. The CDR3 runs to 13 residues. The V gene's germline CDR1 is GTSNPN and CDR2 SVGIG (reference sequence). The chain's CDR3 is CAWSLLYTDTQYF. The DNA for the CDR3 is TGTGCCTGGAGTTTGTTATACACAGATACGCAGTATTTT.

The table lists this clone with a few counts. The chain carries TRBV19 and TRBJ1-2, with D perhaps TRBD1 (5 bases). CDR3 length equals 14 residues. From germline, CDR1 is LNHDA and CDR2 SQIVND (reference sequence). V lost 5 bases to trimming and J lost 5 bases, with 15 bases between them. CDR3 nucleotides: TGTGCCAGTAGTTCCTGGAAGACAGAGTATGGCTACACCTTC. Amino acids: CASSSWKTEYGYTF.

The chain couples TRBV6-5 to TRBJ1-5; D is undetermined. This CDR3 is 13 amino acids long. V was shortened by 6 bases and J by 2 bases, with 8 bases between the two germline ends. Per germline, CDR1 MNHEY and CDR2 SVGAGI. CDR3 sequence (DNA): TGTGCCAGCAGAAAGGCACGCAATCAGCCCCAGCATTTT. Translating gives CASRKARNQPQHF.

The chain uses TRBV19 and TRBJ1-2; no firm D call. V was trimmed by 3 bases and J by 8 bases, leaving 16 bases between them. Germline CDR1 is LNHDA and CDR2 is SQIVND (reference sequence). The CDR3 is 14 amino acids. CDR3 region: CASSMGIPEVGYTF. As DNA, the CDR3 is TGTGCCAGTAGTATGGGGATTCCCGAAGTGGGCTACACCTTC.

The CDR3 sequence: CASSPLADFSYNEQFF. Here the CDR3 DNA reads TGTGCCAGCAGCCCTCTAGCGGACTTCTCCTACAATGAGCAGTTCTTC. The rearrangement links TRBV6-2 or TRBV6-3 to TRBJ2-1, with 7 bases fitting TRBD2. The CDR3 totals 16 residues. Germline V gives CDR1 MNHEY, CDR2 SVGEGT. The V and J ends lost 6 bases and 0 bases, in that order; junction bases with no gene match: 8.

This chain joins TRBV14 and TRBJ1-5; D gene uncertain. This CDR3 contains 17 residues. Germline CDR1 SGHDN, CDR2 FVKESK. V lost 0 bases to trimming and J lost 0 bases, with 12 bases between them. The CDR3 protein is CASSQDRVHHSNQPQHF. As DNA, the CDR3 is TGTGCCAGCAGCCAAGATCGGGTACACCATAGCAATCAGCCCCAGCATTTT. The whole variable domain, filled in from reference TRBV14 and TRBJ1-5, reads EAGVTQFPSHSVIEKGQTVTLRCDPISGHDNLYWYRRVMGKEIKFLLHFVKESKQDESGMPNNRFLAERTGGTYSTLKVQPAELEDSGVYFCASSQDRVHHSNQPQHFGDGTRLSIL.

This chain uses TRBV6-4 with TRBJ2-3; 9 bases match TRBD2. The CDR3 is 15 residues long. Looked up from germline, CDR1 is MRHNA and CDR2 is SNTAGT. V trimming: 8 bases; J trimming: 1 base; junction bases outside the gene matches: 7. In DNA, the CDR3 is TGTGCCAGCGGGGAAATAGCGGGAGGCACAGATACGCAGTATTTT. Translating it yields CASGEIAGGTDTQYF.

The CDR3 loop reads CASSTLRTSGSLEQYF. As DNA, the CDR3 is TGTGCCAGTAGTACCCTACGGACTAGCGGGAGCCTCGAGCAGTACTTC. The V gene is TRBV19, the J gene TRBJ2-7; 13 nucleotides match TRBD2. J lost 6 bases, V lost 4 bases, and 9 bases had no gene match. CDR3 length: 16 residues. From germline, CDR1 is LNHDA and CDR2 SQIVND (reference sequence).

The V and J genes are TRBV28 and TRBJ1-2; no clear D. Germline V CDR1 and CDR2: MDHEN, SYDVKM. This CDR3 comprises 14 residues. The V end was cut by 5 bases, the J end by 7 bases, with 17 bases between. CDR3 protein: CASSPQLTGSGYTF. CDR3 DNA: TGTGCCAGCAGTCCCCAGCTGACTGGCTCTGGCTACACCTTC.

J is TRBJ1-2 and V is TRBV24-1; the D gene is possibly TRBD1 (6 bases). The CDR3 contains 15 residues. Germline V gives CDR1 KGHDR, CDR2 SFDVKD. Trimming stripped 7 bases from V and 8 bases from J, with 22 bases between. CDR3 sequence (DNA): TGTGCCACCAGCGCTTCGAAACCCGGGACAAACGGCTACACCTTC. It codes for CATSASKPGTNGYTF.

The chain carries TRBV19 and TRBJ2-3; TRBD2 agrees at 13 bases. The germline V gene has CDR1 LNHDA and CDR2 SQIVND (reference sequence). There are 17 residues in the CDR3. V lost 5 bases to trimming and J lost 5 bases; unmatched junction nucleotides: 10. The CDR3 DNA reads as TGTGCCAGTAGTTGGGCTACTAGCGGGAGGGCCGGAGATACGCAGTATTTT. Its protein product is CASSWATSGRAGDTQYF.

The chain recombines TRBV12-3 or TRBV12-4 with TRBJ2-1; D is unclear. The CDR3 covers 12 residues. With 4 bases removed from V and 8 bases from J, the gap between germline ends came to 9 bases. As DNA, the CDR3 is TGTGCCAGCAGTTCGTCACACGATGAGCAGTTCTTC. It is translated as CASSSSHDEQFF.

CDR3 nucleotides: TGCAGCGTTGAAGATGGGACAGGACTGAACACTGAAGCTTTCTTT. Its translation: CSVEDGTGLNTEAFF. The chain links TRBV29-1 to TRBJ1-1; 8 positions agree with TRBD1. The J segment lost 0 bases and the V segment lost 0 bases, leaving 3 bases of the junction unmatched. Germline V gene data show CDR1 as SQVTM and CDR2 as ANQGSEA. This CDR3 has 15 amino acids.

The V gene is TRBV5-1, the J gene TRBJ2-3; 9 bases align to TRBD2. The ends lost 0 bases at V and 2 bases at J; junction bases unmatched: 7. This CDR3 region has 17 residues. CDR1 and CDR2 (germline): SGHRS, YFSETQ. CDR3 nucleotide sequence: TGCGCCAGCAGCTTGGGGATCGCGGGAGGGCCCACAGATACGCAGTATTTT. Its translation is CASSLGIAGGPTDTQYF. The full variable domain, with the rest looked up from reference TRBV5-1 and TRBJ2-3, is KAGVTQTPRYLIKTRGQQVTLSCSPISGHRSVSWYQQTPGQGLQFLFEYFSETQRNKGNFPGRFSGRQFSNSRSEMNVSTLELGDSALYLCASSLGIAGGPTDTQYFGPGTRLTVL.

V usage is TRBV25-1 and J usage is TRBJ2-7; 8 nucleotides line up with TRBD2. Trimming removed 3 bases from V and 2 bases from J; junction bases left unmatched: 6. The CDR3 spans 15 residues. The V gene's germline CDR1 is MGHDK and CDR2 SYGVNS. The CDR3 nucleotides are TGTGCCAGCAGTGACGTTAGCGGGACCCCCTACGAGCAGTACTTC. Translating it yields CASSDVSGTPYEQYF.